This record concerns one TCR beta chain sequence. Its specific antigen is unknown. One junction end disagrees with the germline gene, perhaps due to a read error. Sequencing instrument: Illumina HiSeq 1500. TCRdb trimmed the raw reads at Q25, called clones with MiXCR and kept productive beta chains. Each entry is one CDR3 protein sequence, shown with its most common DNA and genes. The sample contains about 330,000 distinct CDR3 sequences, more than 8% of them found a single time. Of the sample, 3.5% to 4.5% falls within the top ten clones. Per the germline V gene (reference sequence), LNHDA is the CDR1 and SQIVND is the CDR2. Its CDR3 holds 14 amino acids, cysteine through phenylalanine. CDR3 DNA only is kept here, 42 bases in frame from base 1. The sample is drawn from a study of T cell repertoires in cytomegalovirus infection (dated by TCRdb to about 2019). With regard to the full study: Donor HLA type was relevant to the analysis, as public TCR beta signatures indicated carriage of CMV infection together with the matching HLA type.

Broad study findings and their caveats: In both this cohort and an independent cohort of 350 or so donors, the cumulative frequency of public TCR beta family members distinguished carriers of CMV infection plus the relevant HLA type. The ex vivo response was dominated by HLA-C-restricted CMV-specific TCR beta clonotypes, and the single most frequent clonotype in two of eight donors was supplied by these HLA-C-restricted clonotypes.

The sequence was obtained from a human donor in good health (CMV status not recorded). Some clones in this sample may be carry-over from other donors' samples. Recombination connected TRBV19 to TRBJ2-1; the junction holds 7 bases that match TRBD2. Sequencing used PBMCs. The CDR3 amino acid sequence is: CASSIGAPSGTLVF. The DNA is TGTGCCAGTAGTATAGGCGCCCCTAGCGGAACTTTGGTCTTC.